This entry describes one TCR beta chain. Its antigen is as yet unknown. This sample is part of a study of cytotoxic CD8 clonotypes in ibrutinib-treated CLL. Study-level findings and limits: Baseline-level clonality went beyond age-matched healthy donors and moved in step with circulating CD8+ T-cell counts.

Produced via immunoSEQ multiplex PCR; TCRdb's table is partial and in-frame only. The sample lists 15,000 to 20,000 clones, 75% to 85% occurring once. Sequences were derived from PBMCs, sampled before ibrutinib treatment. The receptor was derived from a human donor with chronic lymphocytic leukemia.

CDR3 coding DNA: TGTGCCAGCAGCCCCGGACCGGGACAGGGGTCCGAGCAGTACTTC. Residues: CASSPGPGQGSEQYF. V and J are TRBV13 and TRBJ2-7; 10 bases align to TRBD1. Looked up from germline, CDR1 is PRHDT and CDR2 is FYEKMQ (reference sequence). The ends lost 5 bases at V and 6 bases at J; junction bases unmatched: 10. The CDR3 runs 15 residues.